Each of the 7 T cell receptor beta chains below was sequenced from the same sample in a study of graft-versus-host responses after intestinal transplantation. Clones were sequenced by immunoSEQ multiplex PCR, and TCRdb holds only the in-frame ones, with some missing. The data show some 55,000 clones, with about 90% seen just once and 5% to 7% held by the top ten. Material: PBMCs, obtained 650 to 670 days after intestinal transplant. These receptors all come from a human patient who received an intestinal transplant, so some T cells may come from the graft donor.

The rearrangement joins TRBV6-1 to TRBJ2-5; 7 bases align to TRBD2. Trimming removed 3 bases from V and 4 bases from J; junction bases left unmatched: 8. Per germline, CDR1 MNHNS and CDR2 SASEGT. This CDR3 spans 15 amino acids. CDR3 sequence: CASSDSLAVGETQYF. For the CDR3, the DNA is TGTGCCAGCAGTGACTCTCTAGCGGTGGGAGAGACCCAGTACTTC.

J is TRBJ2-3 and V is TRBV2, with 11 bases lining up with TRBD2. V was pared by 6 bases and J by 2 bases, with 4 bases of the junction left unmatched. CDR1 and CDR2 (germline): SNHLY, FYNNEI. CDR3 length: 15 amino acids. Written as DNA, the CDR3 is TGTGCCAGCAGCGGGACTAGCGGATCCACAGATACGCAGTATTTT. Amino acid sequence: CASSGTSGSTDTQYF.

The chain uses TRBV29-1 and TRBJ2-1; TRBD2 matches at 13 bases. This CDR3 region has 17 residues. V shed 7 bases and J 0 bases; nucleotides not matched to a gene: 9. CDR1 and CDR2 from the germline V gene are SQVTM and ANQGSEA. CDR3 nucleotide sequence: TGCAGCGGAATGACTAGCGGGGGGCCGTACTCCTACAATGAGCAGTTCTTC. Encoded protein: CSGMTSGGPYSYNEQFF.

The chain employs TRBV5-1 and TRBJ1-3, with a tentative D call TRBD1 (5 bases). V dropped 0 bases and J dropped 1 base, with 8 bases sitting between them. The CDR3 is 15 amino acids. Germline V CDR1 and CDR2: SGHRS, YFSETQ. CDR3 nucleotides: TGCGCCAGCAGCTTGGGACAGCTATCTGGAAACACCATATATTTT. Protein sequence: CASSLGQLSGNTIYF.

The chain has TRBV25-1 and TRBJ2-4; the D gene is possibly TRBD1 (6 bases). V was shortened by 1 base and J by 7 bases, with 17 bases between the two germline ends. Germline V gene data show CDR1 as MGHDK and CDR2 as SYGVNS. CDR3 size: 16 residues. CDR3 residues: CASSESGRGAGNIQYF. The DNA for the CDR3 is TGTGCCAGCAGTGAATCCGGCAGGGGCGCAGGGAACATTCAGTACTTC.

This sequence joins TRBV9 and TRBJ2-5; 9 bases align to TRBD2. CDR3 length: 16 amino acids. V gave up 3 bases and J gave up 2 bases; unmatched junction bases: 8. Germline lookup yields CDR1 SGDLS and CDR2 YYNGEE. The DNA for the CDR3 is TGTGCCAGCAGCGCCGGAGCGGGGGGAGATCAAGAGACCCAGTACTTC. Translating it yields CASSAGAGGDQETQYF. The variable domain in full, with the rest retrieved from reference TRBV9 and TRBJ2-5, is DSGVTQTPKHLITATGQRVTLRCSPRSGDLSVYWYQQSLDQGLQFLIQYYNGEERAKGNILERFSAQQFPDLHSELNLSSLELGDSALYFCASSAGAGGDQETQYFGPGTRLLVL.

The chain combines TRBV28 with TRBJ2-2; 9 bases match TRBD2. The germline V gene encodes CDR1 MDHEN and CDR2 SYDVKM. J lost 2 bases, V lost 6 bases, and 16 bases had no gene match. The CDR3 runs 19 residues. CDR3 in amino acids: CASRPPGRGGLINTGELFF. In DNA form, the CDR3 reads TGTGCCAGCAGGCCCCCCGGGCGGGGGGGCCTAATAAACACCGGGGAGCTGTTTTTT.